The 26 T cell receptor beta chains in this list originate from one sample, sequenced in a study of molecular identifiers for immune sequencing clone quantification. TCRdb reanalysed the PCR reads using MiXCR and keeps one entry per CDR3 protein. The sample has under 600,000 distinct CDR3 sequences, less than 30% seen once. The sample taken for sequencing was naive CD8+ T cells from blood, with Jurkat cell RNA spiked in. Subset defined: FACS-sorted CD8+CD4-CCR7+CD45RA+ naive T cells. These receptors were taken from a human donor in good health. Some libraries in this study had Jurkat cell RNA spiked in.

This sequence joins TRBV28 and TRBJ2-1, with TRBD2 matching 9 bases. Losses at the gene ends were 2 bases for V and 8 bases for J; bases not matched to a gene: 13. CDR1 is MDHEN, CDR2 SYDVKM, per germline. The CDR3 extends over 17 amino acids. CDR3 DNA: TGTGCCAGCAGTTTAACGCCCCGACTAGCGGCCTGGTATGAGCAGTTCTTC. This codes for CASSLTPRLAAWYEQFF.

The V and J genes are TRBV9 and TRBJ2-7, with 7 positions matching TRBD1. J was trimmed by 6 bases and V by 3 bases; bases with no gene match: 3. CDR3 length: 12 residues. Per germline, CDR1 SGDLS and CDR2 YYNGEE. Here the CDR3 reads CASSGQGTEQYF. CDR3 bases: TGTGCCAGCAGCGGACAGGGAACCGAGCAGTACTTC. Combining the CDR3 with reference TRBV9 and TRBJ2-7 gives the whole variable domain DSGVTQTPKHLITATGQRVTLRCSPRSGDLSVYWYQQSLDQGLQFLIQYYNGEERAKGNILERFSAQQFPDLHSELNLSSLELGDSALYFCASSGQGTEQYFGPGTRLTVT.

The chain joins TRBV27 to TRBJ2-3, with D tentatively TRBD2 (5 bases). The CDR3 sequence is 16 residues long. CDR1 is MNHEY, CDR2 SMNVEV, per germline (reference sequence). V lost 3 bases and J 0 bases, leaving 13 bases between the germline ends. The CDR3, as DNA: TGTGCCAGCAGTTTTTTGAGGGTAACTAGCACAGATACGCAGTATTTT. Translated, it gives CASSFLRVTSTDTQYF.

Remarks on this clonotype: This may stem from a read error, because a much larger clone lies one nucleotide away. This chain joins TRBV4-2 and TRBJ2-7, with D unresolved. Trimming took 2 bases from V and 2 from J, leaving 16 bases between them. Germline-derived CDR1 and CDR2 are LGHNA and YNFKEQ. The CDR3 is made up of 16 amino acids. CDR3 sequence: CASSQNFSGWAYEQYF. CDR3 sequence (DNA): TGTGCCAGCAGCCAAAATTTTAGTGGTTGGGCCTACGAGCAGTACTTC.

This clonotype was counted many times. V and J are TRBV5-1 and TRBJ2-1; 7 nucleotides line up with TRBD2. V shed 3 bases, J shed 0 bases, and the junction held 0 bases outside the gene matches. From germline, CDR1 is SGHRS and CDR2 YFSETQ. The CDR3 covers 14 residues. The CDR3 DNA reads as TGCGCCAGCAGCTCTAGCGGCTCCTACAATGAGCAGTTCTTC. Encoded protein: CASSSSGSYNEQFF.

Comment on this clonotype: A much larger clone differs from this one at a single base, so this may be a read error. This chain uses TRBV5-4 with TRBJ2-5; D not resolved. Between the trimmed V and J ends, which lost 4 bases and 0 bases, there was a span of 7 bases. CDR3 length: 13 amino acids. Germline V gene data show CDR1 as SGHNT and CDR2 as YYREEE (reference sequence). The CDR3 DNA follows: TGTGCCAGCAGCCGGAGCCACCAAGAGACCCAGTACTTC. Protein sequence: CASSRSHQETQYF.

Points on this clonotype: A read error is possible here, since a much larger clone lies one base away. The CDR3 DNA sequence: TGTGCCAGTAGCCCGGGACCGGGATACGAGCGGTACTTC. Encoded protein: CASSPGPGYERYF. This chain links TRBV19 with TRBJ2-7; D is tentatively TRBD1 or TRBD2 (5 bases each). This CDR3 comprises 13 residues. The germline CDR1 and CDR2 sequences are LNHDA and SQIVND (reference sequence). Supplemented by reference TRBV19 and TRBJ2-7, the full variable domain reads DGGITQSPKYLFRKEGQNVTLSCEQNLNHDAMYWYRQDPGQGLRLIYYSQIVNDFQKGDIAEGYSVSREKKESFPLTVTSAQKNPTAFYLCASSPGPGYERYFGPGTRLTVT.

The chain joins TRBV20-1 to TRBJ2-6; TRBD1 matches at 8 bases. V trimming: 3 bases; J trimming: 2 bases; junction bases outside the gene matches: 12. The CDR3 is made up of 18 amino acids. Germline V gene sequence: CDR1 DFQATT, CDR2 SNEGSKA (reference sequence). Here the CDR3 reads CSASERRTGLPGANVLTF. The CDR3 nucleotides read TGCAGTGCTAGTGAGCGTCGGACAGGGCTCCCTGGGGCCAACGTCCTGACTTTC.

A note on this clonotype: One base away lies a much larger clone, so this may be a sequencing read error. The CDR3 carries no conserved terminal phenylalanine or tryptophan, so it likely arises from a read error. The chain employs TRBV7-9 and TRBJ2-2; maybe TRBD2 (5 bases). Germline V gene sequence: CDR1 SEHNR, CDR2 FQNEAQ (reference sequence). The CDR3 totals 16 residues. The ends were cut back, 4 bases at V and 4 bases at J, with 16 bases in the middle. The CDR3 sequence: CASSSAKTRGTGELFL. The CDR3 DNA follows: TGTGCCAGCAGCTCCGCAAAAACCCGGGGCACCGGGGAGCTGTTTCTT.

Worth noting for this clonotype: One base away lies a much larger clone, so this may be a sequencing read error. The chain couples TRBV7-2 to TRBJ2-7; weak D call: TRBD1 (6 bases). In germline, CDR1 is SGHTA, CDR2 FQGNSA. This CDR3 is 14 amino acids long. Trimming pared 6 bases from V and 6 bases from J, leaving 18 bases between. In DNA form, the CDR3 reads TGTGCCAGCAGTCTGACAGGCCTCGGCTGCGAGCAGTACTTC. This sequence encodes CASSLTGLGCEQYF.

Ten or more counts support this clonotype. The rearrangement links TRBV5-1 to TRBJ2-3; 8 nucleotides align to TRBD2. The CDR3 consists of 17 residues. V gave up 5 bases and J gave up 4 bases; unmatched junction bases: 15. The germline V gene encodes CDR1 SGHRS and CDR2 YFSETQ. The CDR3 DNA reads TGCGCCAGCAGGCAGTACCCGGGAGGGACCGTGGCAGATACGCAGTATTTT. This sequence encodes CASRQYPGGTVADTQYF.

This clonotype was picked up a small number of times. V and J are TRBV7-9 and TRBJ1-3; D might be TRBD1 (5 bases). The CDR3 loop spans 18 amino acids. Germline CDR1 SEHNR, CDR2 FQNEAQ (reference sequence). V dropped 5 bases and J dropped 4 bases, with 24 bases sitting between them. DNA of the CDR3: TGTGCCAGCAGCCGAGGTCAGTGGTCCGGGGCACAAGGAAACACCATATATTTT. This gives the protein CASSRGQWSGAQGNTIYF.

This clonotype has ten or more counts. The rearrangement joins TRBV29-1 to TRBJ2-2, with 7 bases matching TRBD1. V lost 4 bases to trimming and J lost 0 bases; unmatched junction nucleotides: 5. This CDR3 region has 15 residues. CDR1 and CDR2 (germline): SQVTM, ANQGSEA. Written as DNA, the CDR3 is TGCAGCGTTGTATCGGGACAGACGAACACCGGGGAGCTGTTTTTT. Translated: CSVVSGQTNTGELFF.

This clonotype was seen a few times. V usage is TRBV5-1 and J usage is TRBJ2-1; tentatively, D is TRBD1 (5 bases). The germline CDR1 and CDR2 sequences are SGHRS and YFSETQ. This CDR3 is 18 amino acids long. Trimming took 0 bases from V and 6 from J, leaving 22 bases between them. CDR3 residues: CASSLAPSSRGLINEQFF. The CDR3 nucleotides read TGCGCCAGCAGCTTGGCTCCTTCATCAAGGGGTCTCATCAATGAGCAGTTCTTC.

V is TRBV7-8 and J is TRBJ1-5; D is undetermined. The germline CDR1 and CDR2 sequences are SGHVS and FQNEAQ. The CDR3 is 15 amino acids. Trimming removed 1 base from V and 10 bases from J, with 17 bases in between. The CDR3 is CASSLVRTPRFPQHF. The CDR3 DNA reads as TGTGCCAGCAGCTTAGTGCGTACACCTCGGTTCCCCCAGCATTTT.

Many counts were recorded for this clonotype. The rearrangement uses TRBV21-1 and TRBJ2-3; the D call of TRBD2 is as the table states it, not checked on the DNA. TRBV21-1 is tagged as a pseudogene. The CDR3 length is 17 residues. The CDR3: CASSKGDSGARRDTQYF. The CDR3 DNA is TGTGCCAGCAGCAAAGGTGATAGCGGGGCACGTAGAGATACGCAGTATTTT.

The chain couples TRBV28 to TRBJ2-7, with D possibly matching TRBD1 (6 bases). The germline V and J ends were trimmed by 6 bases and 2 bases, with 14 bases remaining between them. From germline, CDR1 is MDHEN and CDR2 SYDVKM. This CDR3 has 14 amino acids. This CDR3 reads CASRTGIATYEQYF. The CDR3 region has the DNA TGTGCCAGCAGAACAGGGATAGCAACCTACGAGCAGTACTTC.

The gene calls are TRBV15 and TRBJ2-5, with unresolved D. The length of the CDR3 is 15 residues. Deletions cut 5 bases from V and 5 bases from J, with 18 bases between. CDR1 is LNHNV, CDR2 YYDKDF, per germline (reference sequence). For the CDR3, the DNA is TGTGCCACCAGCTCCTACAGTGAGGTCGGGGAGACCCAGTACTTC. Its translation is CATSSYSEVGETQYF. The variable domain in full, completed from reference TRBV15 and TRBJ2-5, reads DAMVIQNPRYQVTQFGKPVTLSCSQTLNHNVMYWYQQKSSQAPKLLFHYYDKDFNNEADTPDNFQSRRPNTSFCFLDIRSPGLGDTAMYLCATSSYSEVGETQYFGPGTRLLVL.

This chain uses TRBV27 with TRBJ2-7, with 7 bases lining up with TRBD1. CDR1 and CDR2 (germline): MNHEY, SMNVEV (reference sequence). Trimming cost V 2 bases and J 2 bases; bases outside gene matches: 6. The CDR3 contains 15 residues. CDR3 sequence: CASSLKGALTYEQYF. For the CDR3, the DNA is TGTGCCAGCAGTTTAAAGGGGGCTTTGACCTACGAGCAGTACTTC.

In regard to this clonotype: Just one base apart from a much larger clone, this may be a read error. The genes are TRBV20-1 and TRBJ1-1, with D unclear. Germline CDR1 is DFQATT and CDR2 is SNEGSKA (reference sequence). This CDR3 comprises 11 residues. CDR3 loop: CSLALNTEAFF. For the CDR3, the DNA is TGCTCCTTAGCCCTGAACACTGAAGCTTTCTTT.

The chain recombines TRBV5-1 with TRBJ2-3; TRBD1 agrees at 8 bases. The CDR3 totals 14 residues. With V trimmed by 8 bases and J by 2 bases, 7 bases remained unmatched. CDR1 SGHRS and CDR2 YFSETQ come from the germline V gene. The CDR3 spells CASWTGPNTDTQYF. CDR3 sequence (DNA): TGCGCCAGTTGGACAGGGCCTAACACAGATACGCAGTATTTT.

Remarks on this clonotype: Germline is not matched at one junction end, which may reflect a read error. The rearrangement links TRBV7-9 to TRBJ2-7; D is ambiguous. The CDR3 runs to 14 residues. Per germline, CDR1 SEHNR and CDR2 FQNEAQ (reference sequence). This CDR3 reads CVSSFGGNTYEQYF. Written as DNA, the CDR3 is TGTGTCAGCAGCTTTGGCGGAAATACCTACGAGCAGTACTTC.

This clonotype has a handful of counts. The rearrangement links TRBV9 to TRBJ1-2, with no clear D. Trimming left V 6 bases short and J 5 bases short, with 11 bases between. This CDR3 comprises 12 residues. Germline V gives CDR1 SGDLS, CDR2 YYNGEE. CDR3 sequence: CASTGSSYGYTF. CDR3 in DNA: TGTGCCAGCACCGGCAGTTCATATGGCTACACCTTC.

This clonotype was seen ten or more times. The genes are TRBV20-1 and TRBJ2-3, with 10 bases fitting TRBD2. This CDR3 has 17 residues. V lost 6 bases to trimming and J lost 0 bases; unmatched junction nucleotides: 12. Germline V gene data show CDR1 as DFQATT and CDR2 as SNEGSKA (reference sequence). The CDR3 DNA follows: TGCAGTGCCCAAGGGACTAGCGACTACTCTAGCACAGATACGCAGTATTTT. The encoded protein is CSAQGTSDYSSTDTQYF.

The rearrangement joins TRBV13 to TRBJ2-6; 9 bases are a match to TRBD1. Germline lookup yields CDR1 PRHDT and CDR2 FYEKMQ (reference sequence). This CDR3 is built from 18 residues. V shed 5 bases, J shed 0 bases, and the junction held 8 bases outside the gene matches. In DNA, the CDR3 is TGTGCCAGCAGCCCGCGGGACAGGGTACTCTCTGGGGCCAACGTCCTGACTTTC. This encodes CASSPRDRVLSGANVLTF.

As regards this clonotype: A read error is likely, as this CDR3 ends without the conserved phenylalanine or tryptophan. The rearrangement links TRBV7-2 to TRBJ1-1, with a possible D match to TRBD1 (6 bases). From germline, CDR1 is SGHTA and CDR2 FQGNSA. CDR3 length equals 15 residues. With 4 bases removed from V and 7 bases from J, the gap between germline ends came to 19 bases. This CDR3 reads CASSSGVSGFSEAFL. CDR3 DNA sequence: TGTGCCAGCAGCTCAGGGGTTTCAGGGTTTAGTGAAGCTTTCCTT.